Reported below is one T cell receptor (beta chain). Antigen: not known. This sample includes further DNA sequences coding for the same CDR3. The CDR3 totals 15 residues. Germline trimming cut 4 bases from V and 5 bases from J; bases unmatched to any gene: 5. Germline V gives CDR1 LGHNA, CDR2 YNFKEQ. Generated by immunoSEQ multiplex PCR, the TCRdb table keeps only in-frame clones and is missing some. The sample carries some 90,000 clones, approximately 78% recorded once. The data derive from a study of graft-versus-host responses after intestinal transplantation. Study-wide findings and caveats: Allografts of patients with graft-donor T cell macrochimerism showed high graft-versus-host to host-versus-graft clone ratios.

Sequences were derived from unstimulated CD4+ T cells sorted from spleen or lymph node cells, sampled before intestinal transplant. The chain employs TRBV4-2 and TRBJ2-5; 12 bases line up with TRBD2. This TCR derives from a human donor who received an intestinal transplant. The DNA of the CDR3 is TGTGCCAGCAGCCGAGGGACTAGCGGGCAGGAGACCCAGTACTTC. Protein sequence: CASSRGTSGQETQYF.